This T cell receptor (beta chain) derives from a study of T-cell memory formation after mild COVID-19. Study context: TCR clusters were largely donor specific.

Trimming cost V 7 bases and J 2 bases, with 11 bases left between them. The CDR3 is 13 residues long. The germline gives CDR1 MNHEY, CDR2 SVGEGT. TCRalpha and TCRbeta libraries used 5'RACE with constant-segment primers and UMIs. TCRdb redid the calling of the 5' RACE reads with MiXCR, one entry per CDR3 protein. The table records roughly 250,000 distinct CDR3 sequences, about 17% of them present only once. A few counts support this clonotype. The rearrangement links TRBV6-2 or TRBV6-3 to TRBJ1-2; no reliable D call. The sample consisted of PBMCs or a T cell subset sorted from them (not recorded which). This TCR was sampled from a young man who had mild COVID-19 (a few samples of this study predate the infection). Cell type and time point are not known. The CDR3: CASNRRENYGYTF. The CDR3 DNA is TGTGCCAGCAATCGTCGAGAAAACTATGGCTACACCTTC.